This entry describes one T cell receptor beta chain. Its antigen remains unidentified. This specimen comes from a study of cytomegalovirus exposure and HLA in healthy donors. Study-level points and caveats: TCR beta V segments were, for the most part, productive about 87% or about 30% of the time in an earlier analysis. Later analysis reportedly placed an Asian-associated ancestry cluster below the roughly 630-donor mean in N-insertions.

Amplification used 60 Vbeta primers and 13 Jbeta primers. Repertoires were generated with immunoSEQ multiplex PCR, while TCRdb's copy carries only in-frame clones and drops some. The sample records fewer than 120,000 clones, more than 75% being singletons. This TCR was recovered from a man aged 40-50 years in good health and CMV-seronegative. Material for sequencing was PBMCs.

This CDR3 is CASSLVLQDVGKLFF. DNA of the CDR3: TGTGCCAGCAGCTTAGTTTTACAGGACGTCGGGAAACTGTTTTTT. V gene TRBV7-8 combines with J gene TRBJ1-4; possibly TRBD1 for D (5 bases). CDR1 is SGHVS, CDR2 FQNEAQ, per germline. V gave up 1 base and J gave up 11 bases, with 17 bases separating them. This CDR3 has 15 amino acids.